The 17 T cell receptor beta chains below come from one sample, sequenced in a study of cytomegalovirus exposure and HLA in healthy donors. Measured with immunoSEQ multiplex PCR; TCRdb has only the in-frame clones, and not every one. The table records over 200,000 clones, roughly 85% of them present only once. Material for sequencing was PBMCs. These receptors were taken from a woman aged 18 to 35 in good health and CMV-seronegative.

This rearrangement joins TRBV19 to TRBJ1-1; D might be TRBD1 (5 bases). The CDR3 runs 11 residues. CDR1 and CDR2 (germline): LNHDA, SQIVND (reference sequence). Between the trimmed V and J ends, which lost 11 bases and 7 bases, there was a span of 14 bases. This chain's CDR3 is CARPQGSEAFF. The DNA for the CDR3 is TGTGCCCGCCCCCAGGGCAGTGAAGCTTTCTTT.

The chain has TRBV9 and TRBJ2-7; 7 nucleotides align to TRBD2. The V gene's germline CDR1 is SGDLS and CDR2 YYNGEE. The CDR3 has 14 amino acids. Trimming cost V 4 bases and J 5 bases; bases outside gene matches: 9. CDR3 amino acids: CASSKGTGGNEQYF. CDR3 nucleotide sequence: TGTGCCAGCAGCAAGGGGACGGGAGGTAACGAGCAGTACTTC.

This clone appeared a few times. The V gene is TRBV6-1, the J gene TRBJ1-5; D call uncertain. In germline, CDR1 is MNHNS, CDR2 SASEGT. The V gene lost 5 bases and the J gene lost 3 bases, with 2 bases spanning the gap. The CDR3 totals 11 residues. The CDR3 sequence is CASSTNQPQHF. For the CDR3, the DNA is TGTGCCAGCAGTACCAATCAGCCCCAGCATTTT.

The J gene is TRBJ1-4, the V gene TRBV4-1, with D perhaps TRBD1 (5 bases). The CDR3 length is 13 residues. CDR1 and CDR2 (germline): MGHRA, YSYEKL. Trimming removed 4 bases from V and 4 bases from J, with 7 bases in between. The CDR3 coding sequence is TGCGCCAGCAGCCCCAGGGTTAATGAAAAACTGTTTTTT. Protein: CASSPRVNEKLFF.

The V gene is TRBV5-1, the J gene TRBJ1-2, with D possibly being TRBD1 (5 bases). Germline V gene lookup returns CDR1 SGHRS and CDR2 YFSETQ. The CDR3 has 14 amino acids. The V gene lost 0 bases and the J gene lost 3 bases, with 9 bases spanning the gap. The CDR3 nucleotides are TGCGCCAGCAGCTTGGCGGGGCCCGACTATGGCTACACCTTC. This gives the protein CASSLAGPDYGYTF.

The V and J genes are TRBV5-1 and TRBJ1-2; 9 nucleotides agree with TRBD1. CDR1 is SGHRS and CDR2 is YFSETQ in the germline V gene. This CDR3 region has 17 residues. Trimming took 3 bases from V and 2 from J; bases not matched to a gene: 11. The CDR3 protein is CASSSGIPGQGNYGYTF. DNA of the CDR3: TGCGCCAGCAGCTCGGGGATCCCGGGACAGGGCAACTATGGCTACACCTTC.

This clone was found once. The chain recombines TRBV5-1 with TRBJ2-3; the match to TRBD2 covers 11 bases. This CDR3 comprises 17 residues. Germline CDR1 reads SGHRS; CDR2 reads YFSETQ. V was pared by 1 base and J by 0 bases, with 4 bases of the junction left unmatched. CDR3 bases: TGCGCCAGCAGCTTGCCCGGGACTAGCGGTAGCACAGATACGCAGTATTTT. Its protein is CASSLPGTSGSTDTQYF.

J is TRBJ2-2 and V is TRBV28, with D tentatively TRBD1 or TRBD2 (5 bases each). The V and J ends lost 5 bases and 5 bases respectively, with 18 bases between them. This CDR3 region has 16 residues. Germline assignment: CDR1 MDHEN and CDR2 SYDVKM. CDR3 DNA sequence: TGTGCCAGCAGTCCTATGGGGGAATTGGGGACCGGGGAGCTGTTTTTT. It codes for CASSPMGELGTGELFF.

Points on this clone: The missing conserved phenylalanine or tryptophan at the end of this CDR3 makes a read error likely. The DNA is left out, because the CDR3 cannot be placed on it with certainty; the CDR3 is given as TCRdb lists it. CDR3 loop: CASSKETGVYS. This chain connects TRBV21-1 to TRBJ2-7; TRBD2 is taken as the D call from the table, unchecked against the DNA. TRBV21-1 is recorded as a pseudogene. The CDR3 spans 11 amino acids, including both terminal residues.

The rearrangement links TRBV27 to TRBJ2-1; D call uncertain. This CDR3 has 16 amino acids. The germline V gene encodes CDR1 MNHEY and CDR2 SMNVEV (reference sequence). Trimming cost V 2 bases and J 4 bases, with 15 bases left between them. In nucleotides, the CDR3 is TGTGCCAGCAGTTTAAAGCCCGAACGCCCTTACAATGAGCAGTTCTTC. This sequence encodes CASSLKPERPYNEQFF.

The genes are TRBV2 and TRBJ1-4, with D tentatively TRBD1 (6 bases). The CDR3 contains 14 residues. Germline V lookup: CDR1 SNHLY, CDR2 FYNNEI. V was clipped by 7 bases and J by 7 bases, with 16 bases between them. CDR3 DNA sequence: TGTGCCAGCATCGAGGGGGGCTTGATTGAAAAACTGTTTTTT. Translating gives CASIEGGLIEKLFF.

Written as DNA, the CDR3 is TGTGCCAGCAGCTTAGGGGGGAGAAGGTACAATGAGCAGTTCTTC. This encodes CASSLGGRRYNEQFF. The V call is TRBV11-3, the J call TRBJ2-1; D may correspond to TRBD1 or TRBD2 (5 bases each). V was trimmed by 1 base and J by 4 bases, leaving 11 bases between them. Germline V gene lookup returns CDR1 SGHNT and CDR2 YENEEA. This CDR3 has 15 amino acids. The whole variable domain, filled in from reference TRBV11-3 and TRBJ2-1, reads EAGVVQSPRYKIIEKKQPVAFWCNPISGHNTLYWYLQNLGQGPELLIRYENEEAVDDSQLPKDRFSAERLKGVDSTLKIQPAELGDSAVYLCASSLGGRRYNEQFFGPGTRLTVL.

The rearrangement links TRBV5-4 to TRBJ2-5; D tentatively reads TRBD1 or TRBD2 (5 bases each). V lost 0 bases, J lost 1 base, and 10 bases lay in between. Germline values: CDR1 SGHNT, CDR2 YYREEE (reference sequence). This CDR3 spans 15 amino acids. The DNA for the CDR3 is TGTGCCAGCAGCTTGGGGGGGAATCTCCAAGAGACCCAGTACTTC. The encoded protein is CASSLGGNLQETQYF.

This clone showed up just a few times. The CDR3 region is CASSIDEDAVAKNIQYF. The CDR3 DNA follows: TGTGCCAGTAGTATAGATGAGGACGCCGTAGCCAAAAACATTCAGTACTTC. The chain joins TRBV19 to TRBJ2-4, with no clear D. From germline, CDR1 is LNHDA and CDR2 SQIVND (reference sequence). This CDR3 has 17 residues. The V end was cut by 0 bases, the J end by 0 bases, with 12 bases between. The entire variable domain, with the rest obtained from reference TRBV19 and TRBJ2-4, is as follows: DGGITQSPKYLFRKEGQNVTLSCEQNLNHDAMYWYRQDPGQGLRLIYYSQIVNDFQKGDIAEGYSVSREKKESFPLTVTSAQKNPTAFYLCASSIDEDAVAKNIQYFGAGTRLSVL.

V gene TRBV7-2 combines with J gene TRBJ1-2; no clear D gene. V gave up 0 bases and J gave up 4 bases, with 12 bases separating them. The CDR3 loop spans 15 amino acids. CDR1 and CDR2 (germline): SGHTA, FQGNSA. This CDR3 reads CASSLATMGSYGYTF. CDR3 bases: TGTGCCAGCAGCTTAGCGACGATGGGCAGCTATGGCTACACCTTC.

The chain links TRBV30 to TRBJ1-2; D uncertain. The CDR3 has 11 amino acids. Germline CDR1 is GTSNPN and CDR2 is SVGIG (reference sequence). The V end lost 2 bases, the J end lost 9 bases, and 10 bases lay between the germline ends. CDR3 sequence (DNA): TGTGCCTGGAGTCGTTCGGGGAGCTACACCTTC. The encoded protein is CAWSRSGSYTF.

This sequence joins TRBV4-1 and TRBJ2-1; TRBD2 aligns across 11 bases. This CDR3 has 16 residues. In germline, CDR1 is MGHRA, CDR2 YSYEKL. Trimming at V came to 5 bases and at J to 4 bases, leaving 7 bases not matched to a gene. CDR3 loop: CASSSTGLAGYNEQFF. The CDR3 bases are TGCGCCAGCAGCAGCACAGGACTAGCGGGTTACAATGAGCAGTTCTTC.